The 29 T cell receptor beta chains below come from one sample, sequenced in a study of cytomegalovirus exposure and HLA in healthy donors. PCR amplification relied on 60 Vbeta primers (plus 13 Jbeta primers). Profiled with immunoSEQ multiplex PCR; TCRdb holds only in-frame clones, not every one. Found here are around 200,000 clones, 75% to 90% of them singletons; the top ten hold 1.5% to 2%. The sequenced material came from PBMCs. Receptor source: a man aged 45-60 years in good health and CMV-seronegative.

The rearrangement uses TRBV12-5 and TRBJ1-1; D ambiguous. CDR3 length equals 15 residues. The germline V gene has CDR1 LGHNT and CDR2 FRNRAP. Between the trimmed V and J ends, which lost 3 bases and 2 bases, there was a span of 13 bases. The CDR3 DNA is TGTGCTAGTGGTTTAGGCCTAGGCCTTAACACTGAAGCTTTCTTT. Translation gives CASGLGLGLNTEAFF.

The rearrangement uses TRBV29-1 and TRBJ2-5; possible D gene TRBD2, 5 bases. The CDR3 consists of 12 residues. The germline V and J ends were trimmed by 4 bases and 2 bases, with 8 bases remaining between them. Germline V gene data show CDR1 as SQVTM and CDR2 as ANQGSEA. CDR3 sequence: CSVVQRQETQYF. CDR3 nucleotides: TGCAGCGTTGTCCAGCGGCAAGAGACCCAGTACTTC.

J is TRBJ2-1 and V is TRBV9, with unresolved D. With 0 bases removed from V and 5 bases from J, the gap between germline ends came to 6 bases. The CDR3 contains 13 residues. The germline gives CDR1 SGDLS, CDR2 YYNGEE. CDR3 DNA: TGTGCCAGCAGCGTAGCCCCAAACAATGAGCAGTTCTTC. This codes for CASSVAPNNEQFF.

The table lists this clone with a few counts. The junction does not match germline at one end; this may be a read error. CDR3 bases: TGTGCCTTGAGTCCCGGGACTACAGCCTACGAGCAGTACTTC. Translated: CALSPGTTAYEQYF. This chain joins TRBV30 and TRBJ2-7; TRBD2 matches at 7 bases. Germline CDR1 and CDR2: GTSNPN and SVGIG (reference sequence). The CDR3 length is 14 residues.

The gene calls are TRBV6-6 and TRBJ1-5; possibly TRBD1 for D (5 bases). The CDR3 covers 14 residues. Germline assignment: CDR1 MNHNY and CDR2 SVGAGI (reference sequence). V lost 0 bases to trimming and J lost 5 bases, with 8 bases between them. Here the CDR3 DNA reads TGTGCCAGCAGTTACTCGGGGGGGGATCAGCCCCAGCATTTT. Its translation: CASSYSGGDQPQHF.

The chain is built from TRBV18 and TRBJ1-1; 9 bases match TRBD1. Germline trimming cut 6 bases from V and 5 bases from J; bases unmatched to any gene: 16. The germline CDR1 and CDR2 sequences are KGHSH and LQKENI. This CDR3 contains 17 residues. The CDR3 spells CASSPGTGNLQGTEAFF. In DNA, the CDR3 is TGTGCCAGCTCCCCCGGGACAGGGAACTTGCAAGGGACTGAAGCTTTCTTT.

V and J are TRBV11-2 and TRBJ1-1; D not resolved. CDR1 is SGHAT and CDR2 is FQNNGV in the germline V gene. The CDR3 spans 13 residues. V lost 2 bases and J 4 bases, leaving 8 bases between the germline ends. The chain's CDR3 is CASSLTTSTEAFF. The DNA of the CDR3 is TGTGCCAGCAGCTTAACGACAAGCACTGAAGCTTTCTTT.

The V gene is TRBV6-4, the J gene TRBJ2-2; D unresolved. The germline V and J ends were trimmed by 6 bases and 6 bases, with 11 bases remaining between them. The V gene's germline CDR1 is MRHNA and CDR2 SNTAGT. This CDR3 is built from 13 residues. The CDR3 DNA is TGTGCCAGCAGCGAAGACTGGGCCGGGGAGCTGTTTTTT. Encoded protein: CASSEDWAGELFF.

The chain uses TRBV2 and TRBJ2-3; 9 bases align to TRBD2. The V gene end was trimmed by 6 bases and the J gene end by 2 bases; junction bases not matched to a gene: 6. Germline V lookup: CDR1 SNHLY, CDR2 FYNNEI. The CDR3 sequence is 15 residues long. DNA of the CDR3: TGTGCCAGCAGGACCGGGACTAGCCTCACAGATACGCAGTATTTT. As protein: CASRTGTSLTDTQYF.

V gene TRBV28 combines with J gene TRBJ2-3; 8 nucleotides agree with TRBD1. Germline V gene sequence: CDR1 MDHEN, CDR2 SYDVKM. This CDR3 is built from 14 residues. V lost 6 bases to trimming and J lost 5 bases; unmatched junction nucleotides: 7. The CDR3 loop reads CASSPDRVGDTQYF. CDR3 coding DNA: TGTGCCAGCAGCCCGGACAGGGTGGGAGATACGCAGTATTTT.

This clone has a handful of counts. The chain joins TRBV9 to TRBJ1-3; D unclear. Germline values: CDR1 SGDLS, CDR2 YYNGEE. The V and J ends lost 4 bases and 3 bases respectively, with 8 bases between them. The CDR3 is 13 amino acids. The CDR3 DNA reads TGTGCCAGCAGCCCGGGAGATGGAAACACCATATATTTT. Residues: CASSPGDGNTIYF.

The chain joins TRBV2 to TRBJ2-5; possibly TRBD2 for D (6 bases). Matching the DNA end better, TRBJ2-7 makes the J call doubtful. Germline V gene lookup returns CDR1 SNHLY and CDR2 FYNNEI. The CDR3 spans 15 residues. The CDR3 loop reads CASRYQGGIDYEQYF. CDR3 nucleotides: TGTGCCAGCCGTTATCAAGGCGGGATAGACTACGAGCAGTACTTC.

This chain links TRBV7-8 with TRBJ2-1; 12 bases are shared with TRBD2. This CDR3 is built from 15 residues. V lost 5 bases, J lost 9 bases, and 8 bases stayed unmatched. Germline values: CDR1 SGHVS, CDR2 FQNEAQ. In DNA form, the CDR3 reads TGTGCCAGCAGCCTGATGACTAGCGGGAGATCTGAGCAGTTCTTC. The encoded protein is CASSLMTSGRSEQFF.

Only one count was recorded for this clone. The CDR3 spells CASSQDREETQYF. The CDR3 DNA is TGTGCCAGCAGCCAAGACAGGGAAGAGACCCAGTACTTC. This chain links TRBV4-2 with TRBJ2-5; weak D call: TRBD1 (5 bases). The CDR3 spans 13 residues. V lost 0 bases to trimming and J lost 3 bases, with 5 bases between them. Germline V CDR1 and CDR2: LGHNA, YNFKEQ.

The CDR3 nucleotides read TGTGCCAGCAGCTCCCTCCCCAGATTTCAGAACACCGGGGAGCTGTTTTTT. Protein product: CASSSLPRFQNTGELFF. The rearrangement uses TRBV13 and TRBJ2-2; D is unresolved. The CDR3 spans 17 residues. Germline assignment: CDR1 PRHDT and CDR2 FYEKMQ (reference sequence). V was pared by 4 bases and J by 1 base, with 16 bases between.

The chain uses TRBV15 and TRBJ1-1; the D gene is possibly TRBD1 (6 bases). This CDR3 has 17 amino acids. Looked up from germline, CDR1 is LNHNV and CDR2 is YYDKDF (reference sequence). V dropped 6 bases and J dropped 3 bases, with 23 bases sitting between them. CDR3 sequence reads: CATRQPYREGMDTEAFF. The CDR3 DNA reads as TGTGCCACCAGGCAACCATACAGGGAAGGGATGGACACTGAAGCTTTCTTT.

This sequence joins TRBV19 and TRBJ2-4, with 10 bases lining up with TRBD2. The V gene's germline CDR1 is LNHDA and CDR2 SQIVND (reference sequence). The CDR3 runs 19 residues. Trimming removed 3 bases from V and 0 bases from J; junction bases left unmatched: 11. This chain's CDR3 is CASSIGTSAMPLAKNIQYF. The CDR3 DNA follows: TGTGCCAGTAGTATTGGGACTAGCGCGATGCCGCTAGCCAAAAACATTCAGTACTTC.

This clone was observed a single time. The gene calls are TRBV5-1 and TRBJ2-3; 7 bases fit TRBD2. The germline gives CDR1 SGHRS, CDR2 YFSETQ. The CDR3 covers 14 residues. J lost 0 bases, V lost 9 bases, and 7 bases had no gene match. The CDR3 region is CATNPGLSTDTQYF. The DNA for the CDR3 is TGCGCCACCAATCCGGGACTAAGCACAGATACGCAGTATTTT.

The genes are TRBV18 and TRBJ1-5; D gene ambiguous. CDR3 length: 14 amino acids. The germline V gene encodes CDR1 KGHSH and CDR2 LQKENI. V lost 2 bases and J lost 4, with 9 bases in between. The CDR3 sequence: CASSPKGGNQPQHF. CDR3 DNA: TGTGCCAGCTCACCAAAAGGAGGGAATCAGCCCCAGCATTTT.

The V gene is TRBV4-3, the J gene TRBJ1-6; TRBD1 agrees at 8 bases. Germline CDR1 LGHNA, CDR2 YSLEER. Germline trimming cut 3 bases from V and 10 bases from J; bases unmatched to any gene: 8. This CDR3 spans 15 amino acids. CDR3 sequence (DNA): TGCGCCAGCAGCCAGGAGGACAGGGTAGGCTCACCCCTCCACTTT. Protein: CASSQEDRVGSPLHF.

The rearrangement uses TRBV7-3 and TRBJ1-6; D ambiguous. Trimming shortened V by 4 bases and J by 1 base, and 2 bases separated the two germline ends. Germline lookup yields CDR1 SGHTA and CDR2 FQGTGA. The length of the CDR3 is 13 residues. The CDR3 bases are TGTGCCAGCAGCTCATCCTATAATTCACCCCTCCACTTT. Translated: CASSSSYNSPLHF.

This CDR3 reads CSVETGSSTDTQYF. CDR3 in DNA: TGCAGCGTTGAGACGGGGTCTAGCACAGATACGCAGTATTTT. The V and J genes are TRBV29-1 and TRBJ2-3; maybe TRBD2 (5 bases). The ends were cut back, 3 bases at V and 0 bases at J, with 10 bases in the middle. Germline V CDR1 and CDR2: SQVTM, ANQGSEA. CDR3 length equals 14 residues.

This rearrangement joins TRBV30 to TRBJ2-1; tentative D call: TRBD1 (6 bases). With 3 bases removed from V and 5 bases from J, the gap between germline ends came to 14 bases. Germline V gene lookup returns CDR1 GTSNPN and CDR2 SVGIG (reference sequence). The CDR3 spans 14 residues. CDR3 nucleotide sequence: TGTGCCTGGAGGGACAAGTGGACAGACAATGAGCAGTTCTTC. This gives the protein CAWRDKWTDNEQFF.

CDR3 nucleotides: TGCGCCAGCAGCGTATCGAGCTCCTACAATGAGCAGTTCTTC. It translates to CASSVSSSYNEQFF. The rearrangement joins TRBV5-1 to TRBJ2-1; D is undetermined. Germline lookup yields CDR1 SGHRS and CDR2 YFSETQ. V was shortened by 4 bases and J by 0 bases, with 8 bases between the two germline ends. The CDR3 sequence is 14 residues long.

Comments on this clone: A junction boundary mismatches the germline segment, possibly from a read error. V gene TRBV7-7 combines with J gene TRBJ2-5; D is perhaps TRBD1 (6 bases). There are 13 residues in the CDR3. In germline, CDR1 is SSHAT, CDR2 FNYEAQ (reference sequence). The CDR3 DNA reads TGTGCTAGCAGCTCTCGCAGGGGCGAGACCCAGTACTTC. It encodes CASSSRRGETQYF.

This rearrangement joins TRBV7-6 to TRBJ2-1; TRBD2 aligns across 7 bases. This CDR3 is 13 amino acids long. From germline, CDR1 is SGHVS and CDR2 FNYEAQ. V shed 0 bases, J shed 11 bases, and the junction held 4 bases outside the gene matches. The CDR3 sequence is CASSLAEGGKQFF. CDR3 sequence (DNA): TGTGCCAGCAGCTTAGCGGAGGGAGGGAAGCAGTTCTTC.

A note on this clone: Within the sample, other DNA sequences also encode this same CDR3. The chain carries TRBV5-1 and TRBJ2-5, with D unclear. Germline-derived CDR1 and CDR2 are SGHRS and YFSETQ. V lost 1 base and J 4 bases, leaving 5 bases between the germline ends. CDR3 length: 12 residues. CDR3 region: CASSLSGETQYF. The DNA for the CDR3 is TGCGCCAGCAGCTTGTCGGGAGAGACCCAGTACTTC.

The CDR3: CASSSGQVRQPQHF. CDR3 DNA sequence: TGTGCCAGTAGTTCCGGACAGGTACGACAGCCCCAGCATTTT. The chain uses TRBV19 and TRBJ1-5, with 7 nucleotides matching TRBD1. This CDR3 region has 14 residues. V trimming: 5 bases; J trimming: 7 bases; junction bases outside the gene matches: 8. Germline V CDR1 and CDR2: LNHDA, SQIVND (reference sequence).

This clone was seen a handful of times. The CDR3 region is CASSLNRQETQYF. The CDR3 region has the DNA TGTGCCAGCAGCTTAAACAGACAAGAGACCCAGTACTTC. The chain combines TRBV7-3 with TRBJ2-5; no definite D call. Germline V gene data show CDR1 as SGHTA and CDR2 as FQGTGA. The V end lost 1 base, the J end lost 2 bases, and 5 bases lay between the germline ends. CDR3 length: 13 amino acids. Based on the CDR3 plus reference TRBV7-3 and TRBJ2-5, the full variable domain is GAGVSQTPSNKVTEKGKYVELRCDPISGHTALYWYRQSLGQGPEFLIYFQGTGAADDSGLPNDRFFAVRPEGSVSTLKIQRTERGDSAVYLCASSLNRQETQYFGPGTRLLVL.